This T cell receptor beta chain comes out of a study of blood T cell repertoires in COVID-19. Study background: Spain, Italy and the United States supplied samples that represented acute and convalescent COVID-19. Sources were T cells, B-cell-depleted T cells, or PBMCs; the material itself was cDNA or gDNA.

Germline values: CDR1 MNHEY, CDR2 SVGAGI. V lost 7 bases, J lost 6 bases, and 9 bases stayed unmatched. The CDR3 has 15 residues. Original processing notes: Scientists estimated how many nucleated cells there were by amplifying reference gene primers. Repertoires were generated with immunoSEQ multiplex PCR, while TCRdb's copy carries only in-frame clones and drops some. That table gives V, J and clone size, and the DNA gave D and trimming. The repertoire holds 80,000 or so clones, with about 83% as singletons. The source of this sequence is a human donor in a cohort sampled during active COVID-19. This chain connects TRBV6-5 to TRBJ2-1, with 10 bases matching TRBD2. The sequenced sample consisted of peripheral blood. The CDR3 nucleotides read TGTGCCAGCACCAGAACTAGCGGGGTCCCCAATGAGCAGTTCTTC. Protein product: CASTRTSGVPNEQFF.